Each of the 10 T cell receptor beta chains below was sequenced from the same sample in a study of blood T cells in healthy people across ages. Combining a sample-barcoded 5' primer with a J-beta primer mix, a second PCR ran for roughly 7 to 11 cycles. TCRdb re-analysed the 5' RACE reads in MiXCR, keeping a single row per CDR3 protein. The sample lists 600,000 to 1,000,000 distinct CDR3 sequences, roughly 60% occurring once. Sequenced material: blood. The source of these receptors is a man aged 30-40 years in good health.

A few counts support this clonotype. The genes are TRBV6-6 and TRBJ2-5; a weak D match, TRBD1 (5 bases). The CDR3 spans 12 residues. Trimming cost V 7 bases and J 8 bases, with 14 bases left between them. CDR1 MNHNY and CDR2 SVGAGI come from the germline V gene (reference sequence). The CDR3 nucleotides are TGTGCCAGCACCAGCGAAGGGGATACCCAGTACTTC. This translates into CASTSEGDTQYF.

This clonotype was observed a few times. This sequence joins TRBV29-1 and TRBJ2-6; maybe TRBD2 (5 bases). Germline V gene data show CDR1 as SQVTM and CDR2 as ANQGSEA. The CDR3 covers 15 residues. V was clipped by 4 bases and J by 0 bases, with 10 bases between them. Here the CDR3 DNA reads TGCAGCGTTGGGGGAGAGGACTCTGGGGCCAACGTCCTGACTTTC. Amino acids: CSVGGEDSGANVLTF.

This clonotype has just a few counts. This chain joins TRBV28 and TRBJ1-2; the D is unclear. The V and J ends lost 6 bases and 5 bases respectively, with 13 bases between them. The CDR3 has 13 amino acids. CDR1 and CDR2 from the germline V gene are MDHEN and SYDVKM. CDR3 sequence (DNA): TGTGCCAGCAGCCCCGCGGGTACTTATGGCTACACCTTC. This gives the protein CASSPAGTYGYTF.

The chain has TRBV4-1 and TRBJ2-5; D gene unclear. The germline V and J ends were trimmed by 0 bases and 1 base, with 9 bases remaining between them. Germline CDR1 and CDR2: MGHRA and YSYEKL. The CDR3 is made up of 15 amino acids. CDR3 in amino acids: CASSQDKGPQETQYF. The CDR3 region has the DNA TGCGCCAGCAGCCAAGATAAAGGTCCCCAAGAGACCCAGTACTTC.

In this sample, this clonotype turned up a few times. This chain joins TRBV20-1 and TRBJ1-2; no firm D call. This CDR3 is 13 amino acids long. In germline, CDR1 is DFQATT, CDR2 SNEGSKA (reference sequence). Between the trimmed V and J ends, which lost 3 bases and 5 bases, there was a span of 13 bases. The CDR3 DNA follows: TGCAGTGCTAGGGCGGATCCCTCTTATGGCTACACCTTC. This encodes CSARADPSYGYTF.

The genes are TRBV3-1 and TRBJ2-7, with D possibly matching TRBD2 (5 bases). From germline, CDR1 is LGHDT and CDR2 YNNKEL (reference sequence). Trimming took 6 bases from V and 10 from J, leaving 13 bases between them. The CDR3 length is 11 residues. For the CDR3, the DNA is TGTGCCAGCAGGCTCGGGGAGAGCCAGTACTTC. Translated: CASRLGESQYF.

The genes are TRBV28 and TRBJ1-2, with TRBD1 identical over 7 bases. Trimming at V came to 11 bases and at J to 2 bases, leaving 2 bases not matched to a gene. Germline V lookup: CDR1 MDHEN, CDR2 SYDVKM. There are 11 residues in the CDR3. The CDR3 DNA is TGTGCCGTACAGGGGAACTATGGCTACACCTTC. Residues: CAVQGNYGYTF.

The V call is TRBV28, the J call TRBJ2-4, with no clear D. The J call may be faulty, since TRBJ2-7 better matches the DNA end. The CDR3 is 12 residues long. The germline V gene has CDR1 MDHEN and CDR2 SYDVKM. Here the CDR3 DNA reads TGTGCCAGCAGTATTTCTCCCCGCGAGCAGTACTTC. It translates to CASSISPREQYF.

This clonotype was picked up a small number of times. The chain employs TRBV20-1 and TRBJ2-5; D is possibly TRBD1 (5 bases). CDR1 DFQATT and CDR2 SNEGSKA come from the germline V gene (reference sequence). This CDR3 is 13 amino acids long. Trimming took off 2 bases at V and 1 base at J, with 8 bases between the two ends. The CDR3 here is CSARSDSQETQYF. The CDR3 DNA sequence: TGCAGTGCTAGAAGTGACAGCCAAGAGACCCAGTACTTC.

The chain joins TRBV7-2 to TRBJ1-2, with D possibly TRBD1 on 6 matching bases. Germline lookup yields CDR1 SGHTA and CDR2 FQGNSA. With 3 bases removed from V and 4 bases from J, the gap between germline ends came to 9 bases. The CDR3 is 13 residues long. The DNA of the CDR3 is TGTGCCAGCAGCTTCGGGGGGCGCTATGGCTACACCTTC. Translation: CASSFGGRYGYTF.